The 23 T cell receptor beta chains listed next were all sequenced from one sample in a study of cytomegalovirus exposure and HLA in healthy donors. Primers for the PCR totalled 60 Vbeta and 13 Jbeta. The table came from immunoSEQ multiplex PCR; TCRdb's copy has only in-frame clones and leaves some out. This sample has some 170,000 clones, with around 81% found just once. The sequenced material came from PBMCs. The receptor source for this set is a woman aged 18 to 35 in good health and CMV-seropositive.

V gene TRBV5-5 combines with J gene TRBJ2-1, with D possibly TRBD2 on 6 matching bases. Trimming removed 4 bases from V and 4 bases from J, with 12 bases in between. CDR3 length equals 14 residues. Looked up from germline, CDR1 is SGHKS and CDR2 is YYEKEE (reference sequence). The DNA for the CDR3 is TGTGCCAGCAGCACGGCCGGGGGTTACAATGAGCAGTTCTTC. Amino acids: CASSTAGGYNEQFF.

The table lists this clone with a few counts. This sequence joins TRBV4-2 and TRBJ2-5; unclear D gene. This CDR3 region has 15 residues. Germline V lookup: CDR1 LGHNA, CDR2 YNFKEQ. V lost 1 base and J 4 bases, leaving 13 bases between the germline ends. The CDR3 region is CASSQAAIGGETQYF. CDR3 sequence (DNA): TGTGCCAGCAGCCAAGCGGCCATTGGCGGAGAGACCCAGTACTTC.

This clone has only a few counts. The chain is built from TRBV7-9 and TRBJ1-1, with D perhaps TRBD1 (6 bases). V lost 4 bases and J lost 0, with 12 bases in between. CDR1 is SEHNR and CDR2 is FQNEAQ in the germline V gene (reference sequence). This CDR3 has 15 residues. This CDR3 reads CASSYPRQVNTEAFF. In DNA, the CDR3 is TGTGCCAGCAGCTACCCCAGACAGGTGAACACTGAAGCTTTCTTT. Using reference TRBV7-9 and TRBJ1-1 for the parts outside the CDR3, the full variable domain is DTGVSQNPRHKITKRGQNVTFRCDPISEHNRLYWYRQTLGQGPEFLTYFQNEAQLEKSRLLSDRFSAERPKGSFSTLEIQRTEQGDSAMYLCASSYPRQVNTEAFFGQGTRLTVV.

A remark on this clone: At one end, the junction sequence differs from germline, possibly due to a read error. In DNA form, the CDR3 reads TGTGCCAGTGGAAAGGACTCAATATCATTT. Translation: CASGKDSISF. V usage is TRBV19 and J usage is TRBJ1-3; D gene unclear. The CDR3 is made up of 10 amino acids. Germline assignment: CDR1 LNHDA and CDR2 SQIVND (reference sequence).

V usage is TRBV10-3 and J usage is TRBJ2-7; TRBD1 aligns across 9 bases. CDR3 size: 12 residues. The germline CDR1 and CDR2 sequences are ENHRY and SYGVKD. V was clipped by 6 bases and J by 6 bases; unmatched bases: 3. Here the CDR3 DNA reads TGTGCCATCAGAGGACAGGGGCGCGAGCAGTACTTC. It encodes CAIRGQGREQYF.

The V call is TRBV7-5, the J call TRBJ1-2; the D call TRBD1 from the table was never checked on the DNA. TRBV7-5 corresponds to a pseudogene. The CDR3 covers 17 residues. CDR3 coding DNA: TGTGTCAGAAGCTTACGGCCGAAAGGGGTGCCCAACTATGGCTACACCTTC. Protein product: CVRSLRPKGVPNYGYTF.

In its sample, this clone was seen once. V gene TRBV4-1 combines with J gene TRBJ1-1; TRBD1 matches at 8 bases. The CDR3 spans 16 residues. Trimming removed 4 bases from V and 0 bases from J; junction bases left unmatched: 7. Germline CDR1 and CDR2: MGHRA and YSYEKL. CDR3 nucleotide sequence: TGCGCCAGCAGCCGTACAGGGGGTGGGTTGAACACTGAAGCTTTCTTT. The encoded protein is CASSRTGGGLNTEAFF.

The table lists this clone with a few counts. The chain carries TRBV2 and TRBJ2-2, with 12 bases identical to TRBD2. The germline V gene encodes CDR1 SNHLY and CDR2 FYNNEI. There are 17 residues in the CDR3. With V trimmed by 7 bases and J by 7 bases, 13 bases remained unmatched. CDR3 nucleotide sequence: TGTGCCAGCACTAGCGGGGGGGCCTTCTGGGGAGGCGGGGAGCTGTTTTTT. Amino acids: CASTSGGAFWGGGELFF.

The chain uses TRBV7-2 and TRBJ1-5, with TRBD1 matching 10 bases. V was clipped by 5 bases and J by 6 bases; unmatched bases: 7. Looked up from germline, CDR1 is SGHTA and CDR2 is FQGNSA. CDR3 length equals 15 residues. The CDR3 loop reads CASSQGTGVVQPQHF. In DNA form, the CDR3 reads TGTGCCAGCAGCCAGGGGACAGGGGTCGTTCAGCCCCAGCATTTT.

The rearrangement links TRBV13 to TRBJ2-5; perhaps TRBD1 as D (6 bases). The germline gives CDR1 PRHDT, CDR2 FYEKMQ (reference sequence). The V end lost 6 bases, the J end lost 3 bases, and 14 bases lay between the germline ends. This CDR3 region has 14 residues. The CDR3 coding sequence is TGTGCCAGCAGTCCTCGTGCAGGGGAAGAGACCCAGTACTTC. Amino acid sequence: CASSPRAGEETQYF.

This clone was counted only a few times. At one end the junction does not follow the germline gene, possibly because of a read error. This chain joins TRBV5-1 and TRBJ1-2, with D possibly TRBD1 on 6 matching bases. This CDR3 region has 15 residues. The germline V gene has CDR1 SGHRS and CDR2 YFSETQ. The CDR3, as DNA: TGCGCCAGCAGCTTGGCCGGGCAACAGGGACGAGTTTTCCACTTC. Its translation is CASSLAGQQGRVFHF.

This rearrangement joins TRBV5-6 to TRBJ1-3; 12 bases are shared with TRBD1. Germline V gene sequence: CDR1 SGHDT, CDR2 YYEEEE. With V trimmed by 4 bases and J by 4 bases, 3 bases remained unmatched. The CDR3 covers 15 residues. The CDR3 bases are TGTGCCAGCAGCGGGACAGGGGGCGGCGGAAACACCATATATTTT. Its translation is CASSGTGGGGNTIYF.

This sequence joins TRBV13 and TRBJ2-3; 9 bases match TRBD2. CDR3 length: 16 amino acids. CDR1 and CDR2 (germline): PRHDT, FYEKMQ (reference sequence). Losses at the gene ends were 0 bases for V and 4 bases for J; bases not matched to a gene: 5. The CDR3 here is CASSLGRAGGADTQYF. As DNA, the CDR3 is TGTGCCAGCAGCTTAGGGAGGGCGGGGGGGGCAGATACGCAGTATTTT.

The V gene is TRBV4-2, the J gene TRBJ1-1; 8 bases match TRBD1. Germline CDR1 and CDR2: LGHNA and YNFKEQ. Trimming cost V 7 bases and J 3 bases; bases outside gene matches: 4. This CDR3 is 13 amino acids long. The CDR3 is CASMTGAHTEAFF. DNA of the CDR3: TGTGCCAGCATGACAGGGGCACACACTGAAGCTTTCTTT.

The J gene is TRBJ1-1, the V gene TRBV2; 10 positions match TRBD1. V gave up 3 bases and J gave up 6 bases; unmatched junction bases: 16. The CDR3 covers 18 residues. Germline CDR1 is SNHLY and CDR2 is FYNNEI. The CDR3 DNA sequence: TGTGCCAGCAGTGAGCATTCGGACAGGGGGTATCTTTTGGCTGAAGCTTTCTTT. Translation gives CASSEHSDRGYLLAEAFF.

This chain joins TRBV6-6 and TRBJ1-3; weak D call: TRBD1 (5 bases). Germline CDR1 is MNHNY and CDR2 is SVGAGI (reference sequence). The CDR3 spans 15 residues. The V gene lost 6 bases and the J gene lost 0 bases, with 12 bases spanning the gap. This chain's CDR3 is CASRDPRGSGNTIYF. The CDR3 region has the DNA TGTGCCAGCAGAGATCCTAGGGGCTCTGGAAACACCATATATTTT.

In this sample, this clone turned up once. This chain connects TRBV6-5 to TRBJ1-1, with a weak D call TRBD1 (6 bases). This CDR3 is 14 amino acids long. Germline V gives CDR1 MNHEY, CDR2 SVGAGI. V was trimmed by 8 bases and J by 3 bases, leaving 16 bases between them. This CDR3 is CASGTIQGYTEAFF. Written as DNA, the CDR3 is TGTGCCAGCGGTACCATACAGGGTTACACTGAAGCTTTCTTT.

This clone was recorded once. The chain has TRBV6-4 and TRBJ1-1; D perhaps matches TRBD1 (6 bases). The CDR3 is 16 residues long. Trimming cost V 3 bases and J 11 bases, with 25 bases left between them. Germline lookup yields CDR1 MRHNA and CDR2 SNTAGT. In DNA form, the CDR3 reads TGTGCCAGCAGTGAAACCTCCGACGAAACAGGGAATCGGGCTTTCTTT. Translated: CASSETSDETGNRAFF.

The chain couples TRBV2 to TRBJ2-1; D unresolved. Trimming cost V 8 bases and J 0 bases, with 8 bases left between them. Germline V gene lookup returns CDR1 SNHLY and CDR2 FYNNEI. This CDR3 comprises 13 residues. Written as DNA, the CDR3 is TGTGCCAGCTTCTTGGCCTCCTACAATGAGCAGTTCTTC. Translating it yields CASFLASYNEQFF.

CDR3 amino acids: CASMVRGFFSEAFF. The CDR3 bases are TGTGCCAGCATGGTTCGCGGGTTCTTCTCTGAAGCTTTCTTT. This chain uses TRBV6-1 with TRBJ1-1; D gene unclear. Trimming left V 7 bases short and J 6 bases short, with 18 bases between. The CDR3 has 14 residues. Germline-derived CDR1 and CDR2 are MNHNS and SASEGT.

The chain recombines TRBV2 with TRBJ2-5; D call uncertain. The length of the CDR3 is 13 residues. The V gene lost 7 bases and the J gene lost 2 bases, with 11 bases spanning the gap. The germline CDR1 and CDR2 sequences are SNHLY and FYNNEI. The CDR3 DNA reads TGTGCCAGCAACTGGGCACGACAAGAGACCCAGTACTTC. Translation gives CASNWARQETQYF.

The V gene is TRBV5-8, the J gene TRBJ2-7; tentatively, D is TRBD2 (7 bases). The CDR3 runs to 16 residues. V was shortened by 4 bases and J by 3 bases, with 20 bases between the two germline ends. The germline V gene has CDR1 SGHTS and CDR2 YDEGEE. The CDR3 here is CASSTWGGSLNYEQYF. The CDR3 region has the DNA TGTGCCAGCAGCACCTGGGGGGGCTCCCTTAACTACGAGCAGTACTTC. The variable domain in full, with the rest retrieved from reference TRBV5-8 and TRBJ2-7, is EAGVTQSPTHLIKTRGQQATLRCSPISGHTSVYWYQQALGLGLQFLLWYDEGEERNRGNFPPRFSGRQFPNYSSELNVNALELEDSALYLCASSTWGGSLNYEQYFGPGTRLTVT.

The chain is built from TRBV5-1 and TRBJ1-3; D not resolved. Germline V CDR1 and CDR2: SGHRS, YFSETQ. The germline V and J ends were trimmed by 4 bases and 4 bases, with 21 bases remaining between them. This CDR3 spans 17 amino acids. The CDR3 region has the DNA TGCGCCAGCAGCGACGCGAGGCGCGGCGTTAACGGAAACACCATATATTTT. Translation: CASSDARRGVNGNTIYF.